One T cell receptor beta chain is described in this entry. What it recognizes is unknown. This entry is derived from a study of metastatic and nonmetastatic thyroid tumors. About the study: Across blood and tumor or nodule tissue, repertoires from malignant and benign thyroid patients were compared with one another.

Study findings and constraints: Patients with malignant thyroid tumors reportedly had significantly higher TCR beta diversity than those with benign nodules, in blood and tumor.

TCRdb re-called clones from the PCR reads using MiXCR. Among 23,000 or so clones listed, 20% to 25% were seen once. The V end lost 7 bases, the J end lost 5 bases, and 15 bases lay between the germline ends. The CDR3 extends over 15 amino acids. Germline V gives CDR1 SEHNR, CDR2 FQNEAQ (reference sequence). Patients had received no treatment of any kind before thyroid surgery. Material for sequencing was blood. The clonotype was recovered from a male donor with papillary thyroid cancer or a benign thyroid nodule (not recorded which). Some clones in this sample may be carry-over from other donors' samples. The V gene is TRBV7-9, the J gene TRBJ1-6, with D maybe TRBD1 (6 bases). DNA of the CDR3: TGTGCCAGCACCCACGGACAGAACCATAATTCACCCCTCCACTTT. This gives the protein CASTHGQNHNSPLHF.